These 8 T cell receptor beta chains came from one sample sequenced in a study of T cell changes during pregnancy in multiple sclerosis. The method was immunoSEQ multiplex PCR; TCRdb's version includes in-frame clones alone and lacks a portion of them. Of around 40,000 clones listed, roughly nine tenths are singletons. This sample comprised CD4+ T cells from peripheral blood mononuclear cells, obtained in the first trimester of pregnancy. The receptors here all came from a female donor with multiple sclerosis, enrolled in a pregnancy study.

The chain recombines TRBV18 with TRBJ2-5; D possibly corresponds to TRBD1 (5 bases). CDR1 KGHSH and CDR2 LQKENI come from the germline V gene. The CDR3 is 15 residues long. Trimming shortened V by 2 bases and J by 5 bases, and 15 bases separated the two germline ends. The CDR3 sequence is CASSPAVGLEETQYF. DNA for the CDR3: TGTGCCAGCTCACCAGCAGTGGGGCTGGAGGAGACCCAGTACTTC.

The chain couples TRBV5-4 to TRBJ1-1; possibly TRBD1 for D (6 bases). Germline CDR1 reads SGHNT; CDR2 reads YYREEE (reference sequence). Trimming cost V 7 bases and J 6 bases, with 16 bases left between them. This CDR3 spans 13 amino acids. CDR3 amino acids: CASRLGGRAEAFF. The CDR3 DNA is TGTGCCAGCCGCCTGGGGGGCCGGGCTGAAGCTTTCTTT.

The rearrangement links TRBV5-5 to TRBJ1-2; TRBD1 is a possible D gene (6 bases). CDR1 SGHKS and CDR2 YYEKEE come from the germline V gene (reference sequence). V lost 4 bases and J lost 4, with 14 bases in between. The CDR3 covers 14 residues. Here the CDR3 DNA reads TGTGCCAGCAGCCCGGACGGCAGGGGCTATGGCTACACCTTC. Amino acid sequence: CASSPDGRGYGYTF.

The chain links TRBV7-9 to TRBJ2-7; 7 bases are shared with TRBD1. V shed 5 bases and J 2 bases; nucleotides not matched to a gene: 6. CDR1 is SEHNR, CDR2 FQNEAQ, per germline (reference sequence). The CDR3 has 14 residues. The CDR3 sequence: CASSGQTGTYEQYF. In DNA form, the CDR3 reads TGTGCCAGCAGCGGCCAGACAGGGACCTACGAGCAGTACTTC.

CDR3: CASSLKGGLQRNTEAFF. The CDR3 region has the DNA TGTGCCAGCAGCTTAAAAGGGGGACTACAGAGGAACACTGAAGCTTTCTTT. The chain uses TRBV7-9 and TRBJ1-1, with D possibly TRBD1 on 6 matching bases. The germline V gene encodes CDR1 SEHNR and CDR2 FQNEAQ (reference sequence). V gave up 2 bases and J gave up 1 base, with 17 bases separating them. This CDR3 is built from 17 residues. The whole variable domain, remainder taken from reference TRBV7-9 and TRBJ1-1, is DTGVSQNPRHKITKRGQNVTFRCDPISEHNRLYWYRQTLGQGPEFLTYFQNEAQLEKSRLLSDRFSAERPKGSFSTLEIQRTEQGDSAMYLCASSLKGGLQRNTEAFFGQGTRLTVV.

The chain recombines TRBV27 with TRBJ2-6; D remains unclear. Germline lookup yields CDR1 MNHEY and CDR2 SMNVEV (reference sequence). Trimming left V 9 bases short and J 0 bases short, with 9 bases between. The CDR3 is 14 residues long. In nucleotides, the CDR3 is TGTGCCAGTGCCACATACTCTGGGGCCAACGTCCTGACTTTC. Translating gives CASATYSGANVLTF.

In this sample, this clone turned up once. The genes are TRBV6-6 and TRBJ2-1, with a possible D match to TRBD1 (6 bases). The CDR3 spans 13 residues. In germline, CDR1 is MNHNY, CDR2 SVGAGI (reference sequence). V was trimmed by 6 bases and J by 4 bases, leaving 10 bases between them. The CDR3 is CASSQDRYNEQFF. The CDR3 nucleotides are TGTGCCAGCAGCCAGGACAGATACAATGAGCAGTTCTTC.

V gene TRBV6-1 combines with J gene TRBJ2-1; the match to TRBD2 covers 7 bases. Germline CDR1 and CDR2: MNHNS and SASEGT. The CDR3 has 15 residues. V lost 5 bases, J lost 4 bases, and 8 bases stayed unmatched. The DNA of the CDR3 is TGTGCCAGCAGTAGGGAGGGGTATACATACAATGAGCAGTTCTTC. It specifies CASSREGYTYNEQFF.